The rows below give T cell receptor beta chains drawn from one sample of a study of blood T cells in healthy people across ages. TCRdb independently ran MiXCR on the 5' RACE reads; one entry per CDR3 protein. The sample yields over a million distinct CDR3 sequences, roughly 40% seen once. Sequenced material: blood. Source of these receptors: a woman under 30 in good health. Each CDR3 is given with its conserved first and last residue. The D gene is left open where the match is weak. Clone size, where shown, is once, few, many, or a class for clones that have expanded.

clone_size,d_call,j_call,cdr3_length,v_call,cdr3_aa,cdr3_nt
.,TRBD1,TRBJ1-2,15,TRBV25-1,CASSVLAGTAHGYTF,TGTGCCAGCAGCGTTTTGGCCGGGACAGCGCATGGCTACACCTTC
.,TRBD2,TRBJ2-3,17,TRBV18,CASSLLRLAGGPDTQYF,TGTGCCAGCTCACTCTTGAGACTAGCGGGAGGGCCAGATACGCAGTATTTT
.,.,TRBJ1-2,14,TRBV2,CASSESPQGGGYTF,TGTGCCAGCAGTGAAAGTCCACAGGGAGGAGGCTACACCTTC
.,.,TRBJ2-1,13,TRBV20-1,CSAARPGVNEQFF,TGCAGTGCCGCGCGCCCCGGGGTAAATGAGCAGTTCTTC
.,.,TRBJ2-6,18,TRBV6-4,CASSEGKRYQSGANVLTF,TGTGCCAGCAGCGAGGGAAAAAGGTATCAATCTGGGGCCAACGTCCTGACTTTC
.,.,TRBJ1-2,12,TRBV5-1,CASSSMGDGYTF,TGCGCCAGCAGCTCAATGGGGGATGGCTACACCTTC
few,.,TRBJ1-4,15,TRBV15,CATSRDRHYNEKLFF,TGTGCCACCAGCAGAGATCGGCACTATAATGAAAAACTGTTTTTT
.,TRBD2,TRBJ2-3,13,TRBV6-6,CASEMGGTDTQYF,TGTGCCAGCGAGATGGGGGGGACAGATACGCAGTATTTT
few,.,TRBJ2-6,19,TRBV12-5,CASGLVQLAKSSGANVLTF,TGTGCTAGTGGTTTGGTCCAACTAGCTAAAAGCTCTGGGGCCAACGTCCTGACTTTC
.,TRBD1,TRBJ2-7,14,TRBV20-1,CSASLTGGRYEQYF,TGCAGTGCTAGCCTAACAGGGGGCAGGTACGAGCAGTACTTC
.,.,TRBJ1-4,14,TRBV2,CASSGASTNEKLFF,TGTGCCAGCAGTGGGGCCTCAACTAATGAAAAACTGTTTTTT
.,.,TRBJ1-2,13,TRBV5-6,CASSRRTGSGYTF,TGTGCCAGCAGCCGGAGAACAGGGAGTGGATACACCTTC
.,.,TRBJ2-3,15,TRBV7-8,CASSLENFGADTQYF,TGTGCCAGCAGCTTAGAGAACTTTGGGGCAGATACGCAGTATTTT
.,.,TRBJ2-7,15,TRBV5-1,CASSSGLRLSYEQYF,TGCGCCAGCAGCTCGGGACTCCGCCTGTCCTACGAGCAGTACTTC
.,TRBD2,TRBJ2-5,14,TRBV20-1,CSASWGTSFNEQYF,TGCAGTGCTAGTTGGGGGACTAGTTTCAATGAGCAGTACTTC
few,.,TRBJ1-5,16,TRBV21-1,CASSNLTGGGNQPQHF,TGTGCCAGCAGCAACCTGACAGGGGGAGGAAATCAGCCCCAGCATTTT
.,TRBD1,TRBJ1-5,16,TRBV20-1,CSARDARQGADQPQHF,TGCAGTGCTAGAGACGCACGACAGGGGGCGGATCAGCCCCAGCATTTT
few,.,TRBJ1-5,15,TRBV11-1,CASSLGQSSNQPQHF,TGTGCCAGCAGCTTGGGGCAGAGTAGCAATCAGCCCCAGCATTTT
few,TRBD2,TRBJ2-3,15,TRBV10-3,CAIEDSGGRTDTQYF,TGTGCCATCGAGGATAGCGGGGGCCGCACAGATACGCAGTATTTT
.,.,TRBJ2-7,16,TRBV12-3/TRBV12-4,CASSRGGGMATYEQYF,TGTGCCAGCAGTAGAGGGGGCGGGATGGCCACCTACGAGCAGTACTTC
.,TRBD2,TRBJ2-7,16,TRBV28,CASRWSGGASKNEQYF,TGTGCCAGCAGATGGAGCGGGGGGGCAAGTAAAAATGAGCAGTACTTC
.,TRBD2,TRBJ2-2,15,TRBV20-1,CSVRRDYLGTGELFF,TGCAGTGTCCGCCGGGACTACCTCGGCACCGGGGAGCTGTTTTTT
.,TRBD1,TRBJ2-3,15,TRBV10-1,CASSESRTGGDTQYF,TGCGCCAGCAGTGAGTCCAGGACAGGGGGAGATACGCAGTATTTT
.,.,TRBJ2-7,16,TRBV4-1,CASSQEGLGSSYEQYF,TGCGCCAGCAGCCAAGAGGGGCTGGGAAGCTCCTACGAGCAGTACTTC
.,.,TRBJ2-3,12,TRBV7-9,CASSLYSNTQYF,TGTGCCAGCAGCTTATATAGCAATACGCAGTATTTT
few,.,TRBJ2-1,11,TRBV7-2,CATGTAYEQFF,TGTGCCACCGGGACTGCCTATGAGCAGTTCTTC
few,.,TRBJ2-7,14,TRBV24-1,CATSGSDGMGEQYF,TGTGCCACCAGTGGTTCGGACGGAATGGGGGAGCAGTACTTC
few,TRBD2,TRBJ2-5,15,TRBV7-2,CASSTSGTSSETQYF,TGTGCCAGCAGCACCTCTGGGACTAGCTCTGAGACCCAGTACTTC